Only a few counts were recorded for the clone carrying this TCR beta chain. TCRdb processed the 5' RACE reads anew with MiXCR; each CDR3 protein has one entry. The table includes 550,000 to 750,000 distinct CDR3 sequences, 13% detected once. This specimen belongs to a study of T cells after yellow fever vaccination. This TCR derives from a man aged 25-45 years who received the YFV17D yellow fever vaccine. The specimen was PBMCs, collected on the day of the yellow fever booster vaccination.

The CDR3, as DNA: TGTGCCAGCAGTTTGACGGGTGTGTTCACTGAAGCTTTCTTT. Residues: CASSLTGVFTEAFF. The V gene is TRBV7-2, the J gene TRBJ1-1; D is uncertain. The CDR3 is 14 amino acids. The germline V gene encodes CDR1 SGHTA and CDR2 FQGNSA. The V and J ends lost 6 bases and 4 bases respectively, with 15 bases between them.